The T cell receptor (beta chain) under discussion was sequenced for a study of blood T cell repertoires in COVID-19. Study in general: Whether acute or convalescent, the COVID-19 samples came from the United States, Italy and Spain. Sample material is recorded as cDNA or gDNA derived from T cells, B-cell-depleted T cells, or PBMCs.

Enrolment of Seattle patients took place during active infection, and they were followed longitudinally. Trimming stripped 7 bases from V and 0 bases from J, with 13 bases between. The CDR3 has 16 residues. Germline assignment: CDR1 SNHLY and CDR2 FYNNEI. Original data processing: Reference gene primer amplification in the assay estimated nucleated cell counts. Clones were read by immunoSEQ multiplex PCR, and TCRdb kept only the in-frame ones, dropping some. V, J and clone size derive from that table, while D and trimming were established from the DNA sequence. The table has approximately 240,000 clones, over 80% seen once.

The clonotype originates from a woman aged 30 to 39 with COVID-19, enrolled during active disease. The chain couples TRBV2 to TRBJ1-6; unclear D gene. Input material: peripheral blood. The CDR3: CASTREASSYNSPLHF. CDR3 nucleotides: TGTGCCAGCACCCGCGAGGCAAGCTCCTATAATTCACCCCTCCACTTT.